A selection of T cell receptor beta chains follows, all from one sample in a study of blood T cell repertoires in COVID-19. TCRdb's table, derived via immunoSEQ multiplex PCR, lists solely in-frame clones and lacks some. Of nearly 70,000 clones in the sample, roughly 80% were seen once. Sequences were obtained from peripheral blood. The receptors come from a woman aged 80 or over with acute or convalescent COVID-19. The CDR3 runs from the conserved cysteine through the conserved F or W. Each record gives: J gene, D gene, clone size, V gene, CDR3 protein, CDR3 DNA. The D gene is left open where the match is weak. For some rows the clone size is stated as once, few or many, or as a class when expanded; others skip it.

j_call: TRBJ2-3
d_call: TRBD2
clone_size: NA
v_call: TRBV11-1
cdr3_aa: CASSSVGGGYTDTQYF
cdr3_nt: TGTGCCAGCAGCTCCGTCGGCGGGGGGTACACAGATACGCAGTATTTT

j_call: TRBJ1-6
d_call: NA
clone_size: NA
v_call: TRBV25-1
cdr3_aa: CASSDRPNNSPLHF
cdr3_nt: TGTGCCAGCTCAGACAGGCCCAATAATTCACCCCTCCACTTT

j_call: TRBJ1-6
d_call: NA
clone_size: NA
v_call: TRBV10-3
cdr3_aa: CAISDDWSSYNSPLHF
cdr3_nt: TGTGCCATCAGTGACGACTGGAGCTCCTATAATTCACCCCTCCACTTT

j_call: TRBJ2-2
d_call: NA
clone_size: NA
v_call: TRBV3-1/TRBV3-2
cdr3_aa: CASSQSGSGTGELFF
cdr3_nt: TGTGCCAGCAGCCAATCTGGCTCGGGCACCGGGGAGCTGTTTTTT

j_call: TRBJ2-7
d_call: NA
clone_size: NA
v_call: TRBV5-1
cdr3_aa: CASSLGPDSSYEQYF
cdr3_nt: TGCGCCAGCAGCTTGGGCCCGGACAGTTCCTACGAGCAGTACTTC

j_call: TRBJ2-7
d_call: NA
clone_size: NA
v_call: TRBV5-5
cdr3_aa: CASSRDRESSYEQYF
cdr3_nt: TGTGCCAGCAGCCGTGACCGGGAGAGCTCCTACGAGCAGTACTTC

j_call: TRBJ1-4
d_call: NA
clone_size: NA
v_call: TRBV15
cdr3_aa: CATSSGRDSTNEKLFF
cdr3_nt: TGTGCCACCAGCAGCGGAAGGGACTCAACTAATGAAAAACTGTTTTTT

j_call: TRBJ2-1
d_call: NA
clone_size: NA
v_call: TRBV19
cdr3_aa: CASSRGMYNEQFF
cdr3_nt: TGTGCCAGTAGTCGGGGGATGTACAATGAGCAGTTCTTC

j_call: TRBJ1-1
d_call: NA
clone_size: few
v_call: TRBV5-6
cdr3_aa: CASSSYRSGTEAFF
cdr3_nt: TGTGCCAGCAGTTCTTACAGGTCGGGCACTGAAGCTTTCTTT

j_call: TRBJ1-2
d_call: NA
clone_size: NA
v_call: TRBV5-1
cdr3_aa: CASSLEQGWRSYGYTF
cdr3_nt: TGCGCCAGCAGCTTGGAACAGGGTTGGAGATCCTATGGCTACACCTTC

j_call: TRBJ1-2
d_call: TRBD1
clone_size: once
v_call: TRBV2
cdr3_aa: CASSDRDRDNYGYTF
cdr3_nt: TGTGCCAGCAGTGACCGGGACAGGGATAACTATGGCTACACCTTC

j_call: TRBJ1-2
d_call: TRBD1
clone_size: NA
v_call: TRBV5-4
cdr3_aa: CASSGQGADYTF
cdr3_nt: TGTGCCAGCAGCGGGCAGGGGGCTGACTACACCTTC

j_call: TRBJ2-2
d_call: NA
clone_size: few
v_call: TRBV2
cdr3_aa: CASSPREVNTGELFF
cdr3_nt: TGTGCCAGCAGCCCCAGAGAGGTGAACACCGGGGAGCTGTTTTTT

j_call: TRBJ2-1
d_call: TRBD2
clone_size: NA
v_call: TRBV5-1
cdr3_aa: CASSSLAGGDHEQFF
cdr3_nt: TGCGCCAGCAGCTCCCTAGCGGGGGGGGATCATGAGCAGTTCTTC

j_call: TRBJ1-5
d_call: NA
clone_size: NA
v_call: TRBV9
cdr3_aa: CASSVGSDSNQPQHF
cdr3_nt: TGTGCCAGCAGCGTAGGATCAGATAGCAATCAGCCCCAGCATTTT

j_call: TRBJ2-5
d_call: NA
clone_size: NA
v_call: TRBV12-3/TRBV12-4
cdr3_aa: CASSFRETQYF
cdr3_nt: TGTGCCAGCAGTTTTCGGGAGACCCAGTACTTC

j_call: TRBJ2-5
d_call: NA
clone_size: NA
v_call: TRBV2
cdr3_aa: CASSILAGETQYF
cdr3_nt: NA

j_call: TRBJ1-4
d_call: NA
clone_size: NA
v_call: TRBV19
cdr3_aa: CASSIRNEKLFF
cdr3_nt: TGTGCCAGTAGTATTCGGAATGAAAAACTGTTTTTT

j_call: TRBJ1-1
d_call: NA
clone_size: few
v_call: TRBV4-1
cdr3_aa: CASSQVPVYSTEAFF
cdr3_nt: TGCGCCAGCAGCCAAGTCCCGGTTTATAGCACTGAAGCTTTCTTT

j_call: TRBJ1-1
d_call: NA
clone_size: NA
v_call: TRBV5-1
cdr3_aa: CASTNGRGHLNTEAFF
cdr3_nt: TGCGCCAGCACCAACGGCCGGGGACACTTAAACACTGAAGCTTTCTTT

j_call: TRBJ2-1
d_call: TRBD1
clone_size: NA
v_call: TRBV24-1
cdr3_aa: CATSDWGQGVNEQFF
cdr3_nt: TGTGCCACCAGTGACTGGGGACAGGGGGTTAATGAGCAGTTCTTC